The 30 T cell receptor beta chains below were found in one sample sequenced in a study of blood T cell repertoires in COVID-19. The table came from immunoSEQ multiplex PCR; TCRdb's copy has only in-frame clones and leaves some out. The sample holds about 140,000 clones, approximately 88% seen once. The sequencing input was peripheral blood. Receptors were obtained from a woman between 45 and 65 years old with acute or convalescent COVID-19.

V usage is TRBV6-5 and J usage is TRBJ2-6, with a weak D call TRBD1 (5 bases). The CDR3 extends over 16 amino acids. Germline lookup yields CDR1 MNHEY and CDR2 SVGAGI. V lost 2 bases to trimming and J lost 0 bases, with 8 bases between them. The CDR3 DNA reads as TGTGCCAGCAGTTACACGACAGCCTCTGGGGCCAACGTCCTGACTTTC. It encodes CASSYTTASGANVLTF.

About this clone itself: The same CDR3 also results from other DNA sequences found in this sample. The gene calls are TRBV28 and TRBJ2-5; TRBD2 might be the D (6 bases). The V and J ends lost 3 bases and 5 bases respectively, with 10 bases between them. The CDR3 has 13 residues. CDR1 is MDHEN, CDR2 SYDVKM, per germline. DNA for the CDR3: TGTGCCAGCAGTTTGGGGGGAAGGGAGACCCAGTACTTC. It translates to CASSLGGRETQYF. The variable domain in full, with the rest retrieved from reference TRBV28 and TRBJ2-5, is DVKVTQSSRYLVKRTGEKVFLECVQDMDHENMFWYRQDPGLGLRLIYFSYDVKMKEKGDIPEGYSVSREKKERFSLILESASTNQTSMYLCASSLGGRETQYFGPGTRLLVL.

The V gene is TRBV6-5, the J gene TRBJ1-1; D gene uncertain. CDR3 length: 13 residues. Germline loops: CDR1 MNHEY, CDR2 SVGAGI. V gave up 3 bases and J gave up 0 bases, with 5 bases separating them. CDR3 DNA: TGTGCCAGCAGTTATGTCTTGAACACTGAAGCTTTCTTT. Translating gives CASSYVLNTEAFF.

The rearrangement links TRBV3-1 (or the pseudogene TRBV3-2) to TRBJ2-5; possible D gene TRBD2, 6 bases. V was shortened by 6 bases and J by 7 bases, with 18 bases between the two germline ends. CDR1 and CDR2 (germline): LGHDT, YNNKEL (reference sequence). The CDR3 is 14 amino acids. In DNA, the CDR3 is TGTGCCAGCAGACAAATAGGGAGGAGGGGGACCCAGTACTTC. Translating it yields CASRQIGRRGTQYF.

The gene calls are TRBV27 and TRBJ1-2; no definite D call. The CDR3 extends over 14 amino acids. Per the germline V gene, CDR1 is MNHEY and CDR2 is SMNVEV (reference sequence). Trimming took off 3 bases at V and 4 bases at J, with 12 bases between the two ends. The CDR3 region is CASSFSAVFYGYTF. The CDR3 nucleotides read TGTGCCAGCAGTTTCAGCGCAGTGTTCTATGGCTACACCTTC.

Only a few counts were recorded for this clone. This chain joins TRBV7-9 and TRBJ2-5, with a possible D match to TRBD2 (6 bases). Germline CDR1 reads SEHNR; CDR2 reads FQNEAQ (reference sequence). The length of the CDR3 is 12 residues. The ends were cut back, 5 bases at V and 13 bases at J, with 17 bases in the middle. The CDR3 nucleotides are TGTGCCAGCAGCCACGGGGAGGCCCCAAGGTACTTC. This translates into CASSHGEAPRYF. Full variable domain (outside the CDR3, taken from reference TRBV7-9 and TRBJ2-5): DTGVSQNPRHKITKRGQNVTFRCDPISEHNRLYWYRQTLGQGPEFLTYFQNEAQLEKSRLLSDRFSAERPKGSFSTLEIQRTEQGDSAMYLCASSHGEAPRYFGPGTRLLVL.

The rearrangement uses TRBV5-8 and TRBJ1-1; TRBD1 aligns across 8 bases. This CDR3 spans 14 amino acids. With V trimmed by 5 bases and J by 4 bases, 7 bases remained unmatched. In germline, CDR1 is SGHTS, CDR2 YDEGEE. The CDR3 region has the DNA TGTGCCAGCAGGCCGACAGGGGTGATCACTGAAGCTTTCTTT. Its protein is CASRPTGVITEAFF.

V usage is TRBV11-2 and J usage is TRBJ2-5; D remains unclear. The CDR3 length is 13 residues. The germline V and J ends were trimmed by 3 bases and 3 bases, with 8 bases remaining between them. The germline V gene encodes CDR1 SGHAT and CDR2 FQNNGV. CDR3 nucleotide sequence: TGTGCCAGCAGCTTGCGGAGAGAAGAGACCCAGTACTTC. Residues: CASSLRREETQYF.

The chain carries TRBV21-1 and TRBJ1-6; the D call in the table, TRBD1, was not verified against the DNA. TRBV21-1 is classified as a pseudogene. This CDR3 region has 17 residues. This CDR3 reads CASSKGGQGVRDSPLHF. The CDR3 DNA sequence: TGTGCCAGCAGCAAAGGGGGACAGGGAGTGCGGGATTCACCCCTCCACTTT.

The genes are TRBV10-2 and TRBJ2-2; 7 nucleotides match TRBD2. V lost 8 bases and J lost 0; bases outside the gene matches: 0. This CDR3 is built from 13 residues. Germline-derived CDR1 and CDR2 are WSHSY and SAAADI. CDR3: CASGGANTGELFF. CDR3 nucleotides: TGCGCCAGCGGGGGGGCGAACACCGGGGAGCTGTTTTTT.

The rearrangement joins TRBV10-3 to TRBJ1-4, with TRBD1 matching 7 bases. This CDR3 has 15 residues. The V segment lost 2 bases and the J segment 5 bases; nucleotides outside the gene matches: 5. CDR1 is ENHRY and CDR2 is SYGVKD in the germline V gene. The CDR3 spells CAISERDSSNEKLFF. The CDR3 DNA follows: TGTGCCATCAGTGAGAGGGACAGCTCAAATGAAAAACTGTTTTTT.

The CDR3 DNA follows: TGTGCCAGCACCATGCGGGGACCCCAAGAGACCCAGTACTTC. Its protein is CASTMRGPQETQYF. J is TRBJ2-5 and V is TRBV5-4, with D perhaps matching TRBD2 (6 bases). Deletions cut 6 bases from V and 1 base from J, with 13 bases between. This CDR3 is 14 amino acids long. Germline lookup yields CDR1 SGHNT and CDR2 YYREEE (reference sequence).

This sequence joins TRBV4-1 and TRBJ2-7, with 8 bases aligning to TRBD1. The CDR3 sequence is 14 residues long. Germline V gene sequence: CDR1 MGHRA, CDR2 YSYEKL. V trimming: 1 base; J trimming: 3 bases; junction bases outside the gene matches: 2. The CDR3 DNA is TGCGCCAGCAGCCAAGTCGGACAGGGCTACGAGCAGTACTTC. Protein: CASSQVGQGYEQYF.

V is TRBV7-2 and J is TRBJ1-1; the D gene is possibly TRBD1 (5 bases). This CDR3 contains 15 residues. V was cut by 4 bases and J by 5 bases, with 17 bases left in between. The germline V gene encodes CDR1 SGHTA and CDR2 FQGNSA. The CDR3 nucleotides are TGTGCCAGCAGCTCTGCACTGGAGGGGTGGACTGAAGCTTTCTTT. Translating gives CASSSALEGWTEAFF.

This chain connects TRBV11-2 to TRBJ2-5; 7 nucleotides match TRBD1. Germline assignment: CDR1 SGHAT and CDR2 FQNNGV. Germline trimming cut 5 bases from V and 4 bases from J; bases unmatched to any gene: 13. The CDR3 runs to 16 residues. In DNA form, the CDR3 reads TGTGCCAGCAGCCCCCAGAGGGCAGGGGGAAGAGAGACCCAGTACTTC. Translating gives CASSPQRAGGRETQYF.

The rearrangement links TRBV27 to TRBJ2-7, with D maybe TRBD1 (5 bases). With 5 bases removed from V and 5 bases from J, the gap between germline ends came to 22 bases. Germline values: CDR1 MNHEY, CDR2 SMNVEV (reference sequence). CDR3 length: 16 residues. CDR3 in amino acids: CASSTLTVQGFDEQYF. For the CDR3, the DNA is TGTGCCAGCAGTACTTTGACAGTCCAAGGGTTCGACGAGCAGTACTTC.

A single count supports this clone. The V call is TRBV7-2, the J call TRBJ2-2, with 8 positions matching TRBD1. J lost 7 bases, V lost 5 bases, and 9 bases had no gene match. Germline V CDR1 and CDR2: SGHTA, FQGNSA. The CDR3 totals 15 residues. CDR3: CASSPDRGKVGELFF. CDR3 nucleotide sequence: TGTGCCAGCAGCCCAGACAGGGGAAAAGTCGGGGAGCTGTTTTTT.

The table lists this clone with a few counts. The chain links TRBV7-2 to TRBJ2-1; a possible D gene is TRBD1 (5 bases). V gave up 2 bases and J gave up 9 bases, with 20 bases separating them. Germline CDR1 is SGHTA and CDR2 is FQGNSA. CDR3 size: 16 residues. Here the CDR3 DNA reads TGTGCCAGCAGCTTATTTTTAAGCAGGGCTAACGGTGAGCAGTTCTTC. Amino acid sequence: CASSLFLSRANGEQFF.

This clone was counted once. The genes are TRBV5-6 and TRBJ1-4; D gene unclear. Trimming pared 1 base from V and 8 bases from J, leaving 9 bases between. The germline CDR1 and CDR2 sequences are SGHDT and YYEEEE. The CDR3 is made up of 13 amino acids. CDR3 DNA: TGTGCCAGCAGCTTGATTGAGAAGGAAAAACTGTTTTTT. Amino acids: CASSLIEKEKLFF.

CDR3 nucleotide sequence: TGTGCCAGCAGGGTTGGGGCTAGCGGGGGACATGAGCAGTTCTTC. Its translation is CASRVGASGGHEQFF. The chain is built from TRBV28 and TRBJ2-1; 10 bases align to TRBD2. The CDR3 is made up of 15 amino acids. Germline V CDR1 and CDR2: MDHEN, SYDVKM. Trimming at V came to 6 bases and at J to 8 bases, leaving 10 bases not matched to a gene.

This rearrangement joins TRBV10-1 to TRBJ2-1; D ambiguous. V lost 0 bases and J lost 2, with 17 bases in between. CDR3 size: 18 residues. Looked up from germline, CDR1 is WNHNN and CDR2 is SYGVQD (reference sequence). The CDR3 spells CASSESIVLSKTYNEQFF. CDR3 DNA sequence: TGCGCCAGCAGTGAGTCGATCGTATTGAGCAAAACCTACAATGAGCAGTTCTTC.

This chain connects TRBV3-1 (or the pseudogene TRBV3-2) to TRBJ1-2; no firm D call. CDR1 and CDR2 (germline): LGHDT, YNNKEL (reference sequence). This CDR3 is built from 12 residues. V was pared by 6 bases and J by 8 bases, with 13 bases between. The CDR3 loop reads CASSPAGKGYTF. CDR3 bases: TGTGCCAGCAGTCCCGCGGGGAAAGGCTACACCTTC.

The chain couples TRBV5-4 to TRBJ2-1; perhaps TRBD2 as D (6 bases). CDR1 and CDR2 (germline): SGHNT, YYREEE (reference sequence). This CDR3 comprises 15 residues. The ends were cut back, 0 bases at V and 4 bases at J, with 11 bases in the middle. Written as DNA, the CDR3 is TGTGCCAGCAGCTTGGCCGGTGGGGGGTACAATGAGCAGTTCTTC. Protein product: CASSLAGGGYNEQFF.

This chain connects TRBV18 to TRBJ1-1, with D unclear. Germline CDR1 and CDR2: KGHSH and LQKENI. The CDR3 is made up of 13 amino acids. V lost 6 bases and J lost 1, with 9 bases in between. CDR3 loop: CASSIGENTEAFF. The CDR3 nucleotides are TGTGCCAGCTCTATCGGGGAGAACACTGAAGCTTTCTTT.

The chain joins TRBV11-2 to TRBJ2-3, with D unclear. V was clipped by 5 bases and J by 6 bases, with 9 bases between them. There are 12 residues in the CDR3. Germline CDR1 and CDR2: SGHAT and FQNNGV. The CDR3 loop is CASSANYDTQYF. Written as DNA, the CDR3 is TGTGCCAGCAGCGCGAACTACGATACGCAGTATTTT.

In its sample, this clone was seen a few times. V gene TRBV7-8 combines with J gene TRBJ1-1; D possibly corresponds to TRBD1 (5 bases). Per germline, CDR1 SGHVS and CDR2 FQNEAQ. CDR3 length equals 14 residues. With 5 bases removed from V and 1 base from J, the gap between germline ends came to 11 bases. CDR3 in DNA: TGTGCCAGCAGCCGAGACGACAGGAACACTGAAGCTTTCTTT. Protein sequence: CASSRDDRNTEAFF.

The chain is built from TRBV2 and TRBJ1-6, with TRBD1 matching 9 bases. Germline lookup yields CDR1 SNHLY and CDR2 FYNNEI. V was pared by 5 bases and J by 7 bases, with 9 bases of the junction left unmatched. CDR3 size: 16 residues. The CDR3 DNA follows: TGTGCCAGCAGTCCTCCGGGACAGGGCTACAATTCACCCCTCCACTTT. Encoded protein: CASSPPGQGYNSPLHF.

The chain has TRBV6-4 and TRBJ2-1; D call uncertain. From germline, CDR1 is MRHNA and CDR2 SNTAGT. The germline V and J ends were trimmed by 0 bases and 4 bases, with 4 bases remaining between them. This CDR3 is 13 amino acids long. In DNA form, the CDR3 reads TGTGCCAGCAGTGACTCCGTTTACAATGAGCAGTTCTTC. Translation gives CASSDSVYNEQFF.

The V and J genes are TRBV5-5 and TRBJ2-7; 11 nucleotides align to TRBD2. CDR1 SGHKS and CDR2 YYEKEE come from the germline V gene (reference sequence). The V segment lost 4 bases and the J segment 1 base; nucleotides outside the gene matches: 13. The CDR3 has 18 residues. The CDR3 loop is CASSPLPPSGRPSYEQYF. CDR3 in DNA: TGTGCCAGCAGCCCTCTCCCCCCTAGCGGGAGGCCTTCCTACGAGCAGTACTTC.

V gene TRBV27 combines with J gene TRBJ2-7, with TRBD2 matching over 8 bases. The CDR3 extends over 15 amino acids. Germline V gives CDR1 MNHEY, CDR2 SMNVEV (reference sequence). The V segment lost 5 bases and the J segment 2 bases; nucleotides outside the gene matches: 8. CDR3 sequence reads: CASSPVAGGTYEQYF. CDR3 coding DNA: TGTGCCAGCAGTCCAGTCGCGGGGGGTACCTACGAGCAGTACTTC.